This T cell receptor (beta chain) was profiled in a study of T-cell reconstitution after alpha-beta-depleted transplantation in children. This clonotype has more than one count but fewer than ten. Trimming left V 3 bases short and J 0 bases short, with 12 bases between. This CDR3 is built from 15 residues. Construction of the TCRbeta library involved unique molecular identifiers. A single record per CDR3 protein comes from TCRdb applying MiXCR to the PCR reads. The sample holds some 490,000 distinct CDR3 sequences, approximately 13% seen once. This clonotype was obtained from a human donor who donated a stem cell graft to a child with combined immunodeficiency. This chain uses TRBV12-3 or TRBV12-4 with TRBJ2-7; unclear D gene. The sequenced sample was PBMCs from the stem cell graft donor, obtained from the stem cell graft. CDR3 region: CASSFRRPSSYEQYF. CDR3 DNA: TGTGCCAGCAGTTTTAGGCGTCCTAGCTCCTACGAGCAGTACTTC.